This entry lists 30 T cell receptor beta chains sequenced from one sample in a study of identifying expanded T cells in peripheral blood. The data were produced by immunoSEQ multiplex PCR, yet TCRdb's version contains in-frame clones alone and is incomplete. The table lists fewer than 65,000 clones, around 87% of them singletons. Sequenced material: blood. The origin of the receptors is a person aged 18-70 years in good health.

CDR3 region: CASSARTSGNEQFF. In DNA, the CDR3 is TGTGCCAGCAGCGCGAGGACTAGTGGCAATGAGCAGTTCTTC. The rearrangement joins TRBV7-3 to TRBJ2-1, with 7 bases aligning to TRBD2. Unmatched junction bases numbered 7, after V lost 5 bases and J lost 6 bases. This CDR3 has 14 amino acids. Germline loops: CDR1 SGHTA, CDR2 FQGTGA.

The V call is TRBV5-1, the J call TRBJ1-1, with TRBD1 identical over 9 bases. The CDR3 extends over 13 amino acids. Germline-derived CDR1 and CDR2 are SGHRS and YFSETQ. J lost 7 bases, V lost 4 bases, and 5 bases had no gene match. The CDR3 sequence is CASSVTGGLEAFF. In DNA, the CDR3 is TGCGCCAGCAGCGTAACAGGGGGCCTTGAAGCTTTCTTT.

Comments on this clone: Different DNA sequences within this sample yield the same CDR3. The chain carries TRBV6-5 and TRBJ2-7; 10 bases are a match to TRBD1. The CDR3 runs 14 residues. The J segment lost 2 bases and the V segment lost 2 bases, leaving 0 bases of the junction unmatched. Germline V gene data show CDR1 as MNHEY and CDR2 as SVGAGI. This CDR3 reads CASSYGQGAYEQYF. CDR3 nucleotides: TGTGCCAGCAGTTACGGACAGGGGGCCTACGAGCAGTACTTC.

The V gene is TRBV5-5, the J gene TRBJ2-1; D gene unclear. Germline lookup yields CDR1 SGHKS and CDR2 YYEKEE (reference sequence). The CDR3 covers 13 residues. V was pared by 4 bases and J by 5 bases, with 10 bases between. The CDR3: CASSRASNNEQFF. The CDR3 region has the DNA TGTGCCAGCAGCCGGGCGAGCAACAATGAGCAGTTCTTC.

The chain couples TRBV15 to TRBJ2-7; the D gene is possibly TRBD2 (6 bases). Trimming removed 8 bases from V and 4 bases from J, with 15 bases in between. From germline, CDR1 is LNHNV and CDR2 YYDKDF (reference sequence). The CDR3 runs 13 residues. CDR3: CATRDSAHYEQYF. CDR3 coding DNA: TGTGCCACCCGGGACTCCGCGCATTACGAGCAGTACTTC. Variable domain in full (rest from reference TRBV15 and TRBJ2-7): DAMVIQNPRYQVTQFGKPVTLSCSQTLNHNVMYWYQQKSSQAPKLLFHYYDKDFNNEADTPDNFQSRRPNTSFCFLDIRSPGLGDTAMYLCATRDSAHYEQYFGPGTRLTVT.

This clone showed up just a few times. This chain uses TRBV6-4 with TRBJ2-1; 11 bases line up with TRBD1. The CDR3 has 16 residues. CDR1 is MRHNA, CDR2 SNTAGT, per germline. V lost 5 bases, J lost 4 bases, and 7 bases stayed unmatched. DNA for the CDR3: TGTGCCAGCAGTTCAATCGGGACAGGGGGATACAATGAGCAGTTCTTC. Protein sequence: CASSSIGTGGYNEQFF.

The CDR3 nucleotides read TGTGCCAGCTCACCATTGGTTGTACAGGGAGAGACCCAGTACTTC. This encodes CASSPLVVQGETQYF. The rearrangement uses TRBV18 and TRBJ2-5; the D gene is possibly TRBD1 (6 bases). This CDR3 comprises 15 residues. V lost 2 bases and J lost 4, with 14 bases in between. CDR1 KGHSH and CDR2 LQKENI come from the germline V gene.

V gene TRBV7-9 combines with J gene TRBJ2-5; D is ambiguous. The germline V and J ends were trimmed by 5 bases and 7 bases, with 11 bases remaining between them. The CDR3 totals 12 residues. CDR1 is SEHNR and CDR2 is FQNEAQ in the germline V gene (reference sequence). Here the CDR3 DNA reads TGTGCCAGCAGCCCTCTCGGAGCGACCCAGTACTTC. Encoded protein: CASSPLGATQYF.

Worth noting for this clone: Different DNA sequences within this sample yield the same CDR3. V and J are TRBV2 and TRBJ2-5; 7 nucleotides line up with TRBD1. This CDR3 is built from 11 residues. V trimming: 6 bases; J trimming: 5 bases; junction bases outside the gene matches: 0. The germline V gene has CDR1 SNHLY and CDR2 FYNNEI. CDR3 DNA: TGTGCCAGCAGCAGGGGGGAGACCCAGTACTTC. It yields the protein CASSRGETQYF.

The J gene is TRBJ2-7, the V gene TRBV9; D may be TRBD1 (6 bases). The length of the CDR3 is 14 residues. Germline assignment: CDR1 SGDLS and CDR2 YYNGEE. The V end lost 0 bases, the J end lost 2 bases, and 9 bases lay between the germline ends. CDR3 nucleotides: TGTGCCAGCAGCGTAGCACAGGGACCCTACGAGCAGTACTTC. It translates to CASSVAQGPYEQYF.

The J gene is TRBJ1-1, the V gene TRBV5-1; D gene uncertain. Trimming shortened V by 5 bases and J by 4 bases, and 12 bases separated the two germline ends. The CDR3 sequence is 13 residues long. Germline V gives CDR1 SGHRS, CDR2 YFSETQ. CDR3 in amino acids: CASSYRQGTEAFF. In DNA, the CDR3 is TGCGCCAGCAGTTACCGACAAGGCACTGAAGCTTTCTTT.

The gene calls are TRBV28 and TRBJ1-1, with D uncertain. Deletions cut 3 bases from V and 3 bases from J, with 14 bases between. The CDR3 is made up of 15 amino acids. Per germline, CDR1 MDHEN and CDR2 SYDVKM. The CDR3 DNA is TGTGCCAGCAGTTTTGGGGTATGGAGGGACACTGAAGCTTTCTTT. Translated: CASSFGVWRDTEAFF.

This clone has a single count. The chain has TRBV19 and TRBJ2-5, with 7 bases aligning to TRBD2. Trimming removed 3 bases from V and 5 bases from J; junction bases left unmatched: 3. CDR3 length equals 13 residues. Germline V gives CDR1 LNHDA, CDR2 SQIVND (reference sequence). Written as DNA, the CDR3 is TGTGCCAGTAGTATCGGGAGGAGGGAGACCCAGTACTTC. Encoded protein: CASSIGRRETQYF.

CDR3 loop: CASSNPGAPTKNIQYF. The CDR3 DNA reads as TGTGCCAGTAGTAATCCCGGGGCGCCGACCAAAAACATTCAGTACTTC. The J gene is TRBJ2-4, the V gene TRBV19; D is possibly TRBD1 or TRBD2 (5 bases each). Trimming removed 4 bases at V and 2 bases at J, with 15 bases between. Germline V CDR1 and CDR2: LNHDA, SQIVND (reference sequence). The CDR3 is 16 residues long.

The chain has TRBV10-3 and TRBJ2-3; 7 bases map to TRBD2. This CDR3 has 15 amino acids. With 4 bases clipped from V and 0 bases from J, the junction kept 4 bases outside the gene matches. Germline V CDR1 and CDR2: ENHRY, SYGVKD. CDR3 DNA: TGTGCCATCAGTGGCCTAGCGGAAAGCACAGATACGCAGTATTTT. It encodes CAISGLAESTDTQYF.

The genes are TRBV6-1 and TRBJ2-3, with D perhaps assigned TRBD1 or TRBD2 (6 bases each). Germline V gives CDR1 MNHNS, CDR2 SASEGT. V lost 1 base, J lost 6 bases, and 14 bases lay in between. This CDR3 has 15 amino acids. The CDR3 loop reads CASSEVWWGADTQYF. CDR3 sequence (DNA): TGTGCCAGCAGTGAAGTTTGGTGGGGGGCGGATACGCAGTATTTT.

The chain recombines TRBV14 with TRBJ1-1; 10 bases agree with TRBD1. The CDR3 spans 15 residues. Trimming at V came to 3 bases and at J to 1 base, leaving 2 bases not matched to a gene. Germline lookup yields CDR1 SGHDN and CDR2 FVKESK. The CDR3 loop is CASSQRTGGNTEAFF. The CDR3 DNA is TGTGCCAGCAGCCAGCGGACAGGGGGGAACACTGAAGCTTTCTTT.

This clone was recorded only once. The V gene is TRBV6-5, the J gene TRBJ1-1; 8 bases match TRBD1. The CDR3 totals 15 residues. V trimming: 5 bases; J trimming: 4 bases; junction bases outside the gene matches: 9. CDR1 and CDR2 (germline): MNHEY, SVGAGI. The CDR3 DNA reads TGTGCCAGCAGTCCCCCGCCGGACAGGGCCACTGAAGCTTTCTTT. This translates into CASSPPPDRATEAFF.

Here the CDR3 reads CATSRDNQPQHF. CDR3 DNA sequence: TGTGCCACCAGCAGGGATAATCAGCCCCAGCATTTT. V is TRBV15 and J is TRBJ1-5; no clear D. The CDR3 has 12 amino acids. Germline CDR1 is LNHNV and CDR2 is YYDKDF (reference sequence). V was cut by 3 bases and J by 4 bases, with 4 bases left in between.

The chain carries TRBV9 and TRBJ2-3, with 7 bases matching TRBD2. The CDR3 consists of 15 residues. J was trimmed by 2 bases and V by 4 bases; bases with no gene match: 7. Germline values: CDR1 SGDLS, CDR2 YYNGEE. The CDR3, as DNA: TGTGCCAGCAGCAATAGCGGGTTGTACACAGATACGCAGTATTTT. This codes for CASSNSGLYTDTQYF.

The chain joins TRBV10-3 to TRBJ2-1; D call uncertain. Germline V gene data show CDR1 as ENHRY and CDR2 as SYGVKD. This CDR3 spans 14 amino acids. The V gene lost 4 bases and the J gene lost 4 bases, with 11 bases spanning the gap. The CDR3 region has the DNA TGTGCCATCAGTGGTCTGACGGATTACAATGAGCAGTTCTTC. Translating gives CAISGLTDYNEQFF.

The CDR3 coding sequence is TGCGCCAGCAGCTTGGATTCAGAGGGGACCCAGTACTTC. Translation gives CASSLDSEGTQYF. This chain connects TRBV5-1 to TRBJ2-5; D perhaps matches TRBD2 (5 bases). CDR1 SGHRS and CDR2 YFSETQ come from the germline V gene. The V gene lost 0 bases and the J gene lost 7 bases, with 10 bases spanning the gap. This CDR3 contains 13 residues.

The rearrangement links TRBV6-4 to TRBJ2-7, with 9 nucleotides matching TRBD2. V trimming: 8 bases; J trimming: 2 bases; junction bases outside the gene matches: 10. Germline assignment: CDR1 MRHNA and CDR2 SNTAGT. The CDR3 length is 15 residues. The CDR3 reads CASSYLAGTTYEQYF. DNA of the CDR3: TGTGCCAGCTCTTACCTAGCGGGGACTACCTACGAGCAGTACTTC.

This chain's CDR3 is CASSFAGTGSYEQYF. CDR3 nucleotides: TGTGCCAGCAGCTTCGCCGGGACGGGTTCCTACGAGCAGTACTTC. This chain joins TRBV7-2 and TRBJ2-7; D assignment may be TRBD1 or TRBD2 (5 bases each). Germline CDR1 and CDR2: SGHTA and FQGNSA. V lost 3 bases and J lost 1, with 13 bases in between. The CDR3 is 15 amino acids.

The chain couples TRBV30 to TRBJ1-4; 8 bases agree with TRBD1. The CDR3 spans 13 residues. Germline V gene data show CDR1 as GTSNPN and CDR2 as SVGIG (reference sequence). V gave up 3 bases and J gave up 8 bases; unmatched junction bases: 5. CDR3 sequence (DNA): TGTGCCTGGAGGAACAGGGGGGGAGAAAAACTGTTTTTT. It codes for CAWRNRGGEKLFF.

This sequence joins TRBV29-1 and TRBJ2-7; D is unclear. This CDR3 comprises 13 residues. The V end was cut by 3 bases, the J end by 3 bases, with 12 bases between. Germline values: CDR1 SQVTM, CDR2 ANQGSEA. CDR3 region: CSVEWPSDYEQYF. The CDR3 DNA reads TGCAGCGTTGAGTGGCCATCTGACTACGAGCAGTACTTC.

This CDR3 is CASSVWAANEKLFF. CDR3 sequence (DNA): TGTGCCAGCAGTGTGTGGGCAGCTAATGAAAAACTGTTTTTT. J is TRBJ1-4 and V is TRBV2, with D hard to call. Between the trimmed V and J ends, which lost 4 bases and 3 bases, there was a span of 9 bases. The CDR3 consists of 14 residues. The germline gives CDR1 SNHLY, CDR2 FYNNEI. Full variable domain (rest looked up from reference TRBV2 and TRBJ1-4): EPEVTQTPSHQVTQMGQEVILRCVPISNHLYFYWYRQILGQKVEFLVSFYNNEISEKSEIFDDQFSVERPDGSNFTLKIRSTKLEDSAMYFCASSVWAANEKLFFGSGTQLSVL.

This chain connects TRBV18 to TRBJ1-1; 10 bases agree with TRBD1. Trimming removed 3 bases from V and 5 bases from J; junction bases left unmatched: 6. This CDR3 contains 15 residues. Germline V gene lookup returns CDR1 KGHSH and CDR2 LQKENI. In DNA form, the CDR3 reads TGTGCCAGCTCACCCCTGGGACAGGGGACGACTGAAGCTTTCTTT. Translation gives CASSPLGQGTTEAFF.

The chain links TRBV6-1 to TRBJ2-1, with 8 bases lining up with TRBD2. J lost 9 bases, V lost 6 bases, and 7 bases had no gene match. The CDR3 spans 13 residues. The V gene's germline CDR1 is MNHNS and CDR2 SASEGT. The CDR3 coding sequence is TGTGCCAGCAGCCGGGGACTAGAGAGTGAGCAGTTCTTC. Its protein product is CASSRGLESEQFF.

The chain recombines TRBV11-1 with TRBJ1-4, with a possible D match to TRBD1 (6 bases). The V gene lost 2 bases and the J gene lost 3 bases, with 10 bases spanning the gap. This CDR3 spans 15 amino acids. Germline V lookup: CDR1 SGHAT, CDR2 FQDESV (reference sequence). This chain's CDR3 is CASSLSGQPNEKLFF. As DNA, the CDR3 is TGTGCCAGCAGCTTAAGTGGACAGCCTAATGAAAAACTGTTTTTT.